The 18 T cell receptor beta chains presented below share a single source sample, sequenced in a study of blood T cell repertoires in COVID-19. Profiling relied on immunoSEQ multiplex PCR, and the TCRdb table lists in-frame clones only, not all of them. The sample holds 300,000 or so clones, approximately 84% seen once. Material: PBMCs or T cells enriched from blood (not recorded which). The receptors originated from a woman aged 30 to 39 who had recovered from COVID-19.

CDR3 DNA: TGTGCCAGCAGCCGGGACAGGGGCCCCAGCTCCTACAATGAGCAGTTCTTC. Residues: CASSRDRGPSSYNEQFF. V and J are TRBV27 and TRBJ2-1, with 10 positions matching TRBD1. This CDR3 spans 17 amino acids. The germline gives CDR1 MNHEY, CDR2 SMNVEV (reference sequence). Germline trimming cut 6 bases from V and 0 bases from J; bases unmatched to any gene: 8.

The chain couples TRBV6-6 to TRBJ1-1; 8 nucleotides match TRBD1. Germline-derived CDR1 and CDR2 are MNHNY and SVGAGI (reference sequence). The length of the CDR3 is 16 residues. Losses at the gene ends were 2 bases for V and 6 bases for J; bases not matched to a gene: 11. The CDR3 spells CASSYPWTGQAAEAFF. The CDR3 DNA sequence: TGTGCCAGCAGTTACCCGTGGACAGGGCAGGCGGCTGAAGCTTTCTTT.

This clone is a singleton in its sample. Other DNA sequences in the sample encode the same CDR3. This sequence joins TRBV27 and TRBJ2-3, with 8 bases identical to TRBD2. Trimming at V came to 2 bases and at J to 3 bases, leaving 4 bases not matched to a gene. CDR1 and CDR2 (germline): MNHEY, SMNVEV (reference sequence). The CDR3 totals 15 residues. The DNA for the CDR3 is TGTGCCAGCAGTTTAGGGGGGACTAGGACAGATACGCAGTATTTT. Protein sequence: CASSLGGTRTDTQYF.

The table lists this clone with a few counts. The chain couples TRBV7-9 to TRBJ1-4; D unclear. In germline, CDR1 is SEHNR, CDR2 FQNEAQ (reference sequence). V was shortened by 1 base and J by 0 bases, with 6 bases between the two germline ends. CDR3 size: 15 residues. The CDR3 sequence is CASSLVLATNEKLFF. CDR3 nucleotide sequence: TGTGCCAGCAGCTTAGTTCTCGCAACTAATGAAAAACTGTTTTTT.

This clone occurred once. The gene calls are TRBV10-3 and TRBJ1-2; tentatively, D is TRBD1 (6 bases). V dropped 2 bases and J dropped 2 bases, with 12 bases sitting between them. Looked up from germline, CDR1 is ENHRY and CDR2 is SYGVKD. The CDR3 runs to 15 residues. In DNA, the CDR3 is TGTGCCATCAGTGAGACAGGGAAATGGAACTATGGCTACACCTTC. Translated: CAISETGKWNYGYTF.

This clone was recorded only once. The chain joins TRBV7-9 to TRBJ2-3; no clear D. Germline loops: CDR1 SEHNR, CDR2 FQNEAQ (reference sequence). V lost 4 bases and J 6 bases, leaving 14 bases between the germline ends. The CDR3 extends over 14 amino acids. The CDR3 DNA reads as TGTGCCAGCAGCTCCAATCAACTTGTCGATACGCAGTATTTT. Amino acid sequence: CASSSNQLVDTQYF.

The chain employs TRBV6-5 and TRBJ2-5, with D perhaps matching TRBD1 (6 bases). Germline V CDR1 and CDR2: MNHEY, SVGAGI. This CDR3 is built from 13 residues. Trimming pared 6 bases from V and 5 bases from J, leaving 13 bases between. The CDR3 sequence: CASRHRAVETQYF. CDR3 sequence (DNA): TGTGCCAGCAGACACAGGGCGGTGGAGACCCAGTACTTC.

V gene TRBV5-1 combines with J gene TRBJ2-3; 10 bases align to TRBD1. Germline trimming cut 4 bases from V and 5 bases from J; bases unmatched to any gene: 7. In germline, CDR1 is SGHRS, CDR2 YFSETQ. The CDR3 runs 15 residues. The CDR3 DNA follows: TGCGCCAGCAGCCTGGGACAGGGGCAGGGAGATACGCAGTATTTT. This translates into CASSLGQGQGDTQYF.

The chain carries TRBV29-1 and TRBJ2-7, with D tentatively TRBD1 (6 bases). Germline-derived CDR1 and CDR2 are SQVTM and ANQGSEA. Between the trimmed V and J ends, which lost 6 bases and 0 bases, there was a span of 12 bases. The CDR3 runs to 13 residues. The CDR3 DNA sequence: TGCAGCGTCCAGGGGCGCTTCTCCTACGAGCAGTACTTC. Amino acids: CSVQGRFSYEQYF.

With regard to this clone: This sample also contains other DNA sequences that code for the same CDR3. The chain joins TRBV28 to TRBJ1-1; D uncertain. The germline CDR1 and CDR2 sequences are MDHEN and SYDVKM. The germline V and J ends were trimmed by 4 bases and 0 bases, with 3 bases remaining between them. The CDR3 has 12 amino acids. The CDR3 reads CASSSVNTEAFF. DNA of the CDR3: TGTGCCAGCAGTTCGGTGAACACTGAAGCTTTCTTT.

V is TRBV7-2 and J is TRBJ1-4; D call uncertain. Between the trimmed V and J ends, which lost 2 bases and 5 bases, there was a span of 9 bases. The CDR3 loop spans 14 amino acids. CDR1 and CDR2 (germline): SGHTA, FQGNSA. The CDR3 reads CASSLNLGNEKLFF. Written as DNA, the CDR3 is TGTGCCAGCAGCTTAAACCTCGGGAATGAAAAACTGTTTTTT.

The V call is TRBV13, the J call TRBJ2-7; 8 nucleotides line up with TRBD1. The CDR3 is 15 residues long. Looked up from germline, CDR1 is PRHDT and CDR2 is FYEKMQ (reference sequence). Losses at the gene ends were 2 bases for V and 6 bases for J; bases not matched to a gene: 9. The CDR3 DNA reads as TGTGCCAGCAGCTTATACGGGACAGGTGGAGTCGAGCAGTACTTC. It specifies CASSLYGTGGVEQYF. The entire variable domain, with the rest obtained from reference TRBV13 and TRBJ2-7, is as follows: AAGVIQSPRHLIKEKRETATLKCYPIPRHDTVYWYQQGPGQDPQFLISFYEKMQSDKGSIPDRFSAQQFSDYHSELNMSSLELGDSALYFCASSLYGTGGVEQYFGPGTRLTVT.

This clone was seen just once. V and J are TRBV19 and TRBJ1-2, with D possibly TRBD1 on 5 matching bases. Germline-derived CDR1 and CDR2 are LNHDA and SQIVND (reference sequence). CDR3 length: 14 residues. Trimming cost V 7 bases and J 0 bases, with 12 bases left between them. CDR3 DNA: TGTGCCAGTATGCCGCACAGGTCTAACTATGGCTACACCTTC. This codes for CASMPHRSNYGYTF. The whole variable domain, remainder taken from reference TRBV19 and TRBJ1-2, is DGGITQSPKYLFRKEGQNVTLSCEQNLNHDAMYWYRQDPGQGLRLIYYSQIVNDFQKGDIAEGYSVSREKKESFPLTVTSAQKNPTAFYLCASMPHRSNYGYTFGSGTRLTVV.

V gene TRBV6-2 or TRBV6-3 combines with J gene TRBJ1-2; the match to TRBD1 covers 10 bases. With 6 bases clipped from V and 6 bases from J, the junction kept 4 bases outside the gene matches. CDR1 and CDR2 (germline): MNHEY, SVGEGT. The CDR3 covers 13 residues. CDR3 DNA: TGTGCCAGCAGCTCTGACAGGGGGCATGGCTACACCTTC. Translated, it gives CASSSDRGHGYTF.

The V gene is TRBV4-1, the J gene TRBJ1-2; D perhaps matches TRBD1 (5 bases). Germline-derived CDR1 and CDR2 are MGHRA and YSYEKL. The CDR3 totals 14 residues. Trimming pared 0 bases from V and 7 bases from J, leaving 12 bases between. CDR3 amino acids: CASSQESGGGGYTF. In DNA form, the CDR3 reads TGCGCCAGCAGCCAAGAATCGGGGGGAGGTGGCTACACCTTC.

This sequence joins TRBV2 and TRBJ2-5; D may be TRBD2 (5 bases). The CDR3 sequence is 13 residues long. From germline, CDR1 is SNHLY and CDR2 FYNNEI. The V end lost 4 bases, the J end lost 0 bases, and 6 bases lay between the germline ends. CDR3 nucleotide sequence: TGTGCCAGCAGTGCGGGGTACCAAGAGACCCAGTACTTC. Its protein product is CASSAGYQETQYF.

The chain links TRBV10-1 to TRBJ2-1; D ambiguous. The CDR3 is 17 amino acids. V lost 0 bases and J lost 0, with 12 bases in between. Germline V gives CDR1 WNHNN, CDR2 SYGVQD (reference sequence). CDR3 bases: TGCGCCAGCAGTGAGTCCCGACCGGGTCCCTCCTACAATGAGCAGTTCTTC. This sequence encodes CASSESRPGPSYNEQFF.

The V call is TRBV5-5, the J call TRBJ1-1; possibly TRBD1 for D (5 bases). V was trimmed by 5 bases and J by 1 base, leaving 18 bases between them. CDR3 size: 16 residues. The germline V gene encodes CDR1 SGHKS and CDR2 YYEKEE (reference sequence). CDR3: CASRGGTLNANTEAFF. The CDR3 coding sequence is TGTGCCAGCAGGGGAGGGACCCTCAATGCGAACACTGAAGCTTTCTTT.